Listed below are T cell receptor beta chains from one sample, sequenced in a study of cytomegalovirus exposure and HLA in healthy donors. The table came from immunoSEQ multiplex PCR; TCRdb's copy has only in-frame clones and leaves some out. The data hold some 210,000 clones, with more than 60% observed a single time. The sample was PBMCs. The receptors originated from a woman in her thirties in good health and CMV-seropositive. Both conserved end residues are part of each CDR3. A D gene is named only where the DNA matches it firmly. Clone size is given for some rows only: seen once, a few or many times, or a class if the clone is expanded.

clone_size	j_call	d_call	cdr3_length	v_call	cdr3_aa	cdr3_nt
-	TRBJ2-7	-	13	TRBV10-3	CAAGTEMNYEQYF	TGTGCCGCGGGGACCGAGATGAACTACGAGCAGTACTTC
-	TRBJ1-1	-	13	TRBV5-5	CASSLQGYTEAFF	TGTGCCAGCAGCTTACAGGGCTACACTGAAGCTTTCTTT
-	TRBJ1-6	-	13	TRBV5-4	CASSDKHNSPLHF	TGTGCCAGCAGCGACAAGCATAATTCACCCCTCCACTTT
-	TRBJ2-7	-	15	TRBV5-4	CASSPRGGASYEQYF	TGTGCCAGCAGCCCACGAGGGGGGGCCTCCTACGAGCAGTACTTC
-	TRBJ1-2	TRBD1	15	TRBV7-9	CASSLDLGTAYGYTF	TGTGCCAGCAGCTTAGACCTCGGGACAGCGTATGGCTACACCTTC
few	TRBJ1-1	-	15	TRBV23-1	CASSPAEEMNTEAFF	TGCGCCAGCAGTCCCGCTGAGGAAATGAACACTGAAGCTTTCTTT
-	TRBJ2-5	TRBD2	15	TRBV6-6	CASSSSGGAVETQYF	TGTGCCAGCAGTAGTAGCGGGGGGGCCGTTGAGACCCAGTACTTC
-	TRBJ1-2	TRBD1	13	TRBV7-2	CASSPDRANGYTF	TGTGCCAGCAGCCCGGACAGGGCGAATGGCTACACCTTC
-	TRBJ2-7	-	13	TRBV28	CASISRQTYEQYF	TGTGCCAGCATCTCCCGACAGACCTACGAGCAGTACTTC
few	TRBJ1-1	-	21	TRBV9	CASSVDWGGRGILPESTEAFF	TGTGCCAGCAGCGTAGATTGGGGGGGCAGGGGTATCTTACCGGAGAGCACTGAAGCTTTCTTT
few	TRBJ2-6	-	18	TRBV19	CASSIPGQSLSGANVLTF	TGTGCCAGTAGTATTCCAGGACAAAGCCTCTCTGGGGCCAACGTCCTGACTTTC
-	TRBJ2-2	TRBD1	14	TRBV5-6	CASSPLTGAGELFF	TGTGCCAGCAGCCCACTAACAGGGGCCGGGGAGCTGTTTTTT
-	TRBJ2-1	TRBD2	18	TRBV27	CASRRTSGSYPNYNEQFF	TGTGCCAGCAGGCGGACTAGCGGGAGTTACCCAAACTACAATGAGCAGTTCTTC
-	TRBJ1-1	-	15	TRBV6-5	CASSYATGKNTEAFF	TGTGCCAGCAGTTACGCGACAGGAAAGAACACTGAAGCTTTCTTT
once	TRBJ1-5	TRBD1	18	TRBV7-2	CASSLTPPDRGRDQPQHF	TGTGCCAGCAGCCTTACCCCCCCGGACAGGGGAAGGGATCAGCCCCAGCATTTT
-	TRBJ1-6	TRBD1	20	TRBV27	CASSSTGTGKGGSYNSPLHF	TGTGCCAGCAGTTCCACCGGGACAGGGAAAGGGGGCTCCTATAATTCACCCCTCCACTTT
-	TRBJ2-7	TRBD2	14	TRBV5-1	CASSSLAATYEQYF	TGCGCCAGCAGCTCACTAGCGGCTACCTACGAGCAGTACTTC
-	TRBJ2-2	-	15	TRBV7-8	CASSLDRSNTGELFF	TGTGCCAGCAGCTTAGACAGATCGAACACCGGGGAGCTGTTTTTT
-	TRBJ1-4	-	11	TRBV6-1	CASSGAEKLFF	TGTGCCAGCAGTGGGGCGGAAAAACTGTTTTTT
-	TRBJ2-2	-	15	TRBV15	CATSRDHRDTGELFF	TGTGCCACCAGCAGAGACCATCGAGACACCGGGGAGCTGTTTTTT
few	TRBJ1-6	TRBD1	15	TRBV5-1	CASRNEQGMNSPLHF	TGCGCCAGCAGAAACGAACAGGGGATGAATTCACCCCTCCACTTT
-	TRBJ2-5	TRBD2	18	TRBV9	CASSATRGGGSGEETQYF	TGTGCCAGCAGCGCCACCCGAGGAGGGGGTAGCGGGGAAGAGACCCAGTACTTC
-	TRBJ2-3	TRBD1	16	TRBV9	CASSLTQGASTDTQYF	TGTGCCAGCAGCCTAACACAGGGGGCTAGCACAGATACGCAGTATTTT
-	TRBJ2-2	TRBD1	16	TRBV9	CASSNRDRANTGELFF	TGTGCCAGCTCGAACCGGGACAGGGCTAACACCGGGGAGCTGTTTTTT
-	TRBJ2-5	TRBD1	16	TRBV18	CASSPPRGQGAETQYF	TGTGCCAGCTCACCCCCAAGGGGACAGGGGGCAGAGACCCAGTACTTC
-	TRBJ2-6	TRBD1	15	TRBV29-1	CSVGDRYMGANVLTF	TGCAGCGTTGGGGACAGGTATATGGGGGCCAACGTCCTGACTTTC
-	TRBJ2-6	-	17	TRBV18	CASSPETGTSGANVLTF	TGTGCCAGCTCACCCGAGACAGGTACCTCTGGGGCCAACGTCCTGACTTTC
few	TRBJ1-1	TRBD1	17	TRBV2	CASSAHRGDPKNTEAFF	TGTGCCAGCAGTGCTCACAGGGGAGATCCGAAGAACACTGAAGCTTTCTTT
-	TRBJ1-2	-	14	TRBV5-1	CASSLIGHSYGYTF	TGCGCCAGCAGCCTCATCGGACACTCCTATGGCTACACCTTC
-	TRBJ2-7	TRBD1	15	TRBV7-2	CASSPRTGSRYEQYF	TGTGCCAGCAGCCCGAGGACAGGTTCAAGGTACGAGCAGTACTTC
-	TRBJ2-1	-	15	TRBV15	CATSRGWRGNNEQFF	TGTGCCACCAGCAGGGGGTGGCGGGGTAACAATGAGCAGTTCTTC
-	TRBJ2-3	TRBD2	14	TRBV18	CASSPPAGVGTQYF	TGTGCCAGCTCACCACCCGCGGGGGTAGGTACGCAGTATTTT
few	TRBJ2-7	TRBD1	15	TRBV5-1	CASSLVAGGVGEQYF	TGCGCCAGCAGCTTGGTGGCAGGGGGCGTGGGGGAGCAGTACTTC
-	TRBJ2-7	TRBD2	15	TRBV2	CASSVYGGGTYEQYF	TGTGCCAGCAGTGTGTACGGGGGGGGAACCTACGAGCAGTACTTC
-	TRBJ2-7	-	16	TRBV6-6	CASSYSAARLSYEQYF	TGTGCCAGCAGTTACTCGGCAGCGAGACTTTCCTACGAGCAGTACTTC
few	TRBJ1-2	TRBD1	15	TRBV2	CASSQETGERYGYTF	TGTGCCAGCAGCCAAGAAACAGGGGAGCGGTATGGCTACACCTTC
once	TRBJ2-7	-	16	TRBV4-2	CAGSQEVGAISHEQYF	TGTGCCGGCAGCCAAGAGGTAGGGGCTATCTCACACGAGCAGTACTTC
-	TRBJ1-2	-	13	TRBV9	CASSVGGAGGYTF	TGTGCCAGCAGCGTAGGCGGAGCTGGCGGCTACACCTTC
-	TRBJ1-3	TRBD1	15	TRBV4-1	CASSRGQGGGNTIYF	TGCGCCAGCAGCCGCGGACAGGGAGGGGGAAACACCATATATTTT
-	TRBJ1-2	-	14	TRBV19	CASSISGTNYGYTF	TGTGCCAGTAGTATTAGCGGCACTAACTATGGCTACACCTTC
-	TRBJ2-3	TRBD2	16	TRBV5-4	CASSLEAGGSLDTQYF	TGTGCCAGCAGCTTAGAAGCGGGGGGAAGTTTAGATACGCAGTATTTT
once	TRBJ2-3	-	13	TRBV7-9	CASSLGGADTQYF	TGTGCCAGCAGCTTAGGGGGAGCGGATACGCAGTATTTT
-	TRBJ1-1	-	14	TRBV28	CASRVAGDGTEAFF	TGTGCCAGCAGAGTCGCGGGGGACGGCACTGAAGCTTTCTTT
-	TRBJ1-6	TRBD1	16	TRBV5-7	CASSLDPDRGNSPLHF	TGTGCCAGCAGCTTGGACCCGGACAGGGGAAATTCACCCCTCCACTTT
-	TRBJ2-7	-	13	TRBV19	CASSMGLSYEQYF	TGTGCCAGTAGTATGGGACTCTCCTACGAGCAGTACTTC
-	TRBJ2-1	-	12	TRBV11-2	CASSSPGTAKFF	TGTGCCAGCAGCTCCCCCGGGACTGCGAAGTTCTTC
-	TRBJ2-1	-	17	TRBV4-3	CASSQVGGRGIYNEQFF	TGCGCCAGCAGCCAAGTGGGTGGGAGGGGGATCTACAATGAGCAGTTCTTC
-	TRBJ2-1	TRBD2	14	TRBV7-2	CASSLGGTSNEQFF	TGTGCCAGCAGCTTAGGCGGGACTAGCAATGAGCAGTTCTTC
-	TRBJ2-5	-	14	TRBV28	CASSDYSNSETQYF	TGTGCCAGCTCAGACTACTCCAATTCAGAGACCCAGTACTTC
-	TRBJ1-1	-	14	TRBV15	CATSSKGVSTEAFF	TGTGCCACCAGCAGTAAGGGGGTTAGCACTGAAGCTTTCTTT
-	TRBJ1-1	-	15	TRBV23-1	CATHGGLPEDTEAFF	TGCGCCACCCACGGGGGACTTCCCGAGGACACTGAAGCTTTCTTT
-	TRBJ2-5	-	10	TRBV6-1	CASISETQYF	TGTGCCAGCATTAGTGAGACCCAGTACTTC
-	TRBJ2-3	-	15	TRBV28	CASSFGAGSTDTQYF	TGTGCCAGCAGTTTTGGGGCGGGAAGCACAGATACGCAGTATTTT
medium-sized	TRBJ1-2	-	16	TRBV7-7	CASSPLSRGANYGYTF	TGTGCTAGCAGCCCCCTTTCCAGGGGCGCTAACTATGGCTACACCTTC
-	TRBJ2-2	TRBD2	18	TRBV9	CASSVVTSGRPYTGELFF	TGTGCCAGCAGCGTAGTGACTAGCGGGAGGCCCTACACCGGGGAGCTGTTTTTT
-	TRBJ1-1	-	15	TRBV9	CASSPQGWANTEAFF	TGTGCCAGCAGCCCTCAGGGTTGGGCGAACACTGAAGCTTTCTTT
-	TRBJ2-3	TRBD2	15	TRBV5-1	CASSRAAGVTDTQYF	TGCGCCAGCAGTCGGGCAGCGGGAGTTACAGATACGCAGTATTTT
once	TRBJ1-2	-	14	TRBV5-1	CASSLASEMYGYTF	TGCGCCAGCAGCTTGGCGTCGGAGATGTATGGCTACACCTTC
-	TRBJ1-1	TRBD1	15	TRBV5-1	CASSRGQGEVSEAFF	TGCGCCAGCAGCAGGGGACAGGGGGAAGTTTCTGAAGCTTTCTTT